The 27 T cell receptor beta chains in this list originate from one sample, sequenced in a study of CD8 T cells in Susac syndrome. Random hexamers were used to reverse transcribe the RNA input (roughly 0.5 to 1 ug). TCRdb used MiXCR to reprocess the immunoSEQ multiplex PCR reads, holding one entry per CDR3 protein. The sample lists under 200,000 distinct CDR3 sequences; approximately 96% were seen once. Specimen: CD4+ T cells from PBMCs. Receptors were obtained from a human donor in good health.

This clonotype was recorded once. The chain employs TRBV2 and TRBJ1-2, with D uncertain. V lost 7 bases, J lost 2 bases, and 11 bases lay in between. Looked up from germline, CDR1 is SNHLY and CDR2 is FYNNEI. CDR3 length: 13 amino acids. This CDR3 is CASNFGPNYGYTF. DNA for the CDR3: TGTGCCAGCAACTTCGGACCCAACTATGGCTACACCTTC.

V gene TRBV9 combines with J gene TRBJ2-3; 9 bases match TRBD2. V lost 4 bases and J lost 2; bases outside the gene matches: 5. Per the germline V gene, CDR1 is SGDLS and CDR2 is YYNGEE. The CDR3 runs to 15 residues. DNA of the CDR3: TGTGCCAGCAGCCTTAGCGGGGGCCTCACAGATACGCAGTATTTT. As protein: CASSLSGGLTDTQYF.

The genes are TRBV29-1 and TRBJ2-5; D is unresolved. CDR3 length: 13 residues. Germline CDR1 and CDR2: SQVTM and ANQGSEA. Trimming pared 6 bases from V and 4 bases from J, leaving 15 bases between. The CDR3 loop is CSVAGLGSETQYF. CDR3 nucleotide sequence: TGCAGCGTGGCAGGTTTGGGATCAGAGACCCAGTACTTC.

The chain employs TRBV20-1 and TRBJ2-7; 10 bases match TRBD2. CDR1 and CDR2 from the germline V gene are DFQATT and SNEGSKA (reference sequence). The CDR3 is 13 residues long. V gave up 3 bases and J gave up 7 bases; unmatched junction bases: 6. The CDR3 bases are TGCAGTGCTAGGGGACTAGCGTCAGGGGAGCAGTACTTC. Translation gives CSARGLASGEQYF.

V usage is TRBV29-1 and J usage is TRBJ2-3, with D tentatively TRBD2 (5 bases). V lost 4 bases and J lost 5, with 16 bases in between. This CDR3 is built from 14 residues. Looked up from germline, CDR1 is SQVTM and CDR2 is ANQGSEA. As DNA, the CDR3 is TGCAGCGTTGGGACTCGGCTTTTGGGAGATACGCAGTATTTT. Amino acids: CSVGTRLLGDTQYF.

This sequence joins TRBV20-1 and TRBJ2-3; D might be TRBD1 (6 bases). V lost 3 bases to trimming and J lost 6 bases, with 13 bases between them. Germline V lookup: CDR1 DFQATT, CDR2 SNEGSKA (reference sequence). The CDR3 totals 13 residues. The CDR3 coding sequence is TGCAGTGCTAGGCCTGGGGGCGAGGATACGCAGTATTTT. Translating it yields CSARPGGEDTQYF.

V gene TRBV4-2 combines with J gene TRBJ2-7; the D gene could be TRBD1 or TRBD2 (6 bases each). Trimming cost V 3 bases and J 7 bases, with 16 bases left between them. CDR3 length: 14 amino acids. Germline V gives CDR1 LGHNA, CDR2 YNFKEQ. The CDR3 DNA reads TGTGCCAGCAGCCAGCCGGGGGCCGGGGTGGAGCAGTACTTC. The encoded protein is CASSQPGAGVEQYF.

The chain's CDR3 is CASSRTGAEQYF. CDR3 in DNA: TGTGCCAGCAGCAGAACAGGGGCCGAGCAGTACTTC. The chain uses TRBV7-3 and TRBJ2-7; 7 bases line up with TRBD1. J was trimmed by 6 bases and V by 5 bases; bases with no gene match: 4. The CDR3 extends over 12 amino acids. Per germline, CDR1 SGHTA and CDR2 FQGTGA.

The V gene is TRBV20-1, the J gene TRBJ1-1; 9 bases align to TRBD1. Trimming cost V 3 bases and J 3 bases; bases outside gene matches: 2. Looked up from germline, CDR1 is DFQATT and CDR2 is SNEGSKA (reference sequence). This CDR3 contains 13 residues. CDR3 loop: CSASRDRDTEAFF. CDR3 DNA sequence: TGCAGTGCTAGCCGGGACAGGGACACTGAAGCTTTCTTT.

This chain links TRBV9 with TRBJ1-2, with D unresolved. The CDR3 is 13 amino acids. Germline values: CDR1 SGDLS, CDR2 YYNGEE. V lost 2 bases and J lost 4, with 9 bases in between. The CDR3 reads CASSVEEGYGYTF. CDR3 in DNA: TGTGCCAGCAGCGTGGAAGAGGGCTATGGCTACACCTTC.

V gene TRBV15 combines with J gene TRBJ2-5; possibly TRBD1 or TRBD2 for D (5 bases each). The germline V and J ends were trimmed by 1 base and 5 bases, with 11 bases remaining between them. The germline V gene has CDR1 LNHNV and CDR2 YYDKDF (reference sequence). This CDR3 spans 14 amino acids. Here the CDR3 DNA reads TGTGCCACCAGCAGAGTGGGACGTCGGGAGACCCAGTACTTC. It translates to CATSRVGRRETQYF.

The chain employs TRBV29-1 and TRBJ2-5; D remains unclear. The germline V and J ends were trimmed by 4 bases and 5 bases, with 11 bases remaining between them. Germline V lookup: CDR1 SQVTM, CDR2 ANQGSEA. The CDR3 covers 12 residues. The CDR3 sequence is CSVVRGPETQYF. As DNA, the CDR3 is TGCAGCGTTGTTCGAGGCCCTGAGACCCAGTACTTC.

This chain uses TRBV5-1 with TRBJ2-2, with D tentatively TRBD1 or TRBD2 (5 bases each). The CDR3 consists of 15 residues. Germline CDR1 is SGHRS and CDR2 is YFSETQ. Trimming took 4 bases from V and 7 from J, leaving 17 bases between them. The CDR3 nucleotides read TGCGCCAGCAGCCTCACGACAGCGGAGGACGGGGAGCTGTTTTTT. Protein sequence: CASSLTTAEDGELFF. The variable domain in full, with the rest retrieved from reference TRBV5-1 and TRBJ2-2, is KAGVTQTPRYLIKTRGQQVTLSCSPISGHRSVSWYQQTPGQGLQFLFEYFSETQRNKGNFPGRFSGRQFSNSRSEMNVSTLELGDSALYLCASSLTTAEDGELFFGEGSRLTVL.

The V gene is TRBV3-1, the J gene TRBJ2-2, with D perhaps TRBD2 (6 bases). Germline V lookup: CDR1 LGHDT, CDR2 YNNKEL (reference sequence). The ends were cut back, 0 bases at V and 7 bases at J, with 12 bases in the middle. CDR3 length: 15 residues. CDR3 DNA sequence: TGTGCCAGCAGCCAAGAATGGCAGGGACTCGGGGAGCTGTTTTTT. Protein product: CASSQEWQGLGELFF.

Concerning this clonotype itself: At one of its ends the junction is not consistent with the germline gene, which may arise from a read error. J is TRBJ2-7 and V is TRBV5-6; weak D call: TRBD2 (5 bases). In germline, CDR1 is SGHDT, CDR2 YYEEEE. The CDR3 sequence is 9 residues long. CDR3 sequence: CASRRTERF. The CDR3 coding sequence is TGTGCCAGCAGGCGGACTGAACGTTTC.

The chain joins TRBV29-1 to TRBJ2-7; D may be TRBD2 (5 bases). The CDR3 covers 13 residues. V lost 7 bases and J lost 1, with 14 bases in between. CDR1 SQVTM and CDR2 ANQGSEA come from the germline V gene. CDR3 nucleotides: TGCAGCGCCGCCGGGCGGGTTTCCTACGAGCAGTACTTC. Protein sequence: CSAAGRVSYEQYF.

This clonotype was counted a single time. V and J are TRBV20-1 and TRBJ2-7, with D maybe TRBD2 (5 bases). The CDR3 runs 12 residues. From germline, CDR1 is DFQATT and CDR2 SNEGSKA (reference sequence). V was trimmed by 3 bases and J by 2 bases, leaving 8 bases between them. CDR3 nucleotides: TGCAGTGCTAGTGAGGGTGCCTACGAGCAGTACTTC. Amino acids: CSASEGAYEQYF.

The J gene is TRBJ1-2, the V gene TRBV6-5; TRBD1 agrees at 10 bases. The V gene end was trimmed by 2 bases and the J gene end by 5 bases; junction bases not matched to a gene: 5. Germline V gene data show CDR1 as MNHEY and CDR2 as SVGAGI. There are 15 residues in the CDR3. CDR3 residues: CASSYVSGQGYGYTF. In DNA, the CDR3 is TGTGCCAGCAGTTACGTCTCGGGACAGGGGTATGGCTACACCTTC.

V gene TRBV7-9 combines with J gene TRBJ1-1, with D unresolved. Trimming took 9 bases from V and 0 from J, leaving 8 bases between them. Germline-derived CDR1 and CDR2 are SEHNR and FQNEAQ (reference sequence). The CDR3 has 12 residues. Here the CDR3 DNA reads TGTGCCAGTCAGAGTGTGAACACTGAAGCTTTCTTT. It yields the protein CASQSVNTEAFF.

The chain carries TRBV28 and TRBJ1-6; 9 nucleotides agree with TRBD1. The V gene's germline CDR1 is MDHEN and CDR2 SYDVKM. After removal of 7 bases from V and 5 bases from J, the junction contained 6 bases not matched to a gene. This CDR3 has 15 amino acids. Here the CDR3 DNA reads TGTGCCAGCACCCTACGGGACAGGGATAATTCACCCCTCCACTTT. Translated: CASTLRDRDNSPLHF.

The chain links TRBV20-1 to TRBJ1-2; tentative D call: TRBD1 (5 bases). Germline lookup yields CDR1 DFQATT and CDR2 SNEGSKA (reference sequence). The CDR3 runs 14 residues. Trimming stripped 1 base from V and 3 bases from J, with 12 bases between. CDR3 sequence (DNA): TGCAGTGCTAGAGTGCAGGGTAGCTACTATGGCTACACCTTC. Protein sequence: CSARVQGSYYGYTF.

The V gene is TRBV20-1, the J gene TRBJ2-7; 10 bases are shared with TRBD1. After removal of 6 bases from V and 4 bases from J, the junction contained 6 bases not matched to a gene. Per germline, CDR1 DFQATT and CDR2 SNEGSKA (reference sequence). CDR3 length: 13 residues. The DNA for the CDR3 is TGCAGTGCCGCGGGACAGGGGACGTACGAGCAGTACTTC. It translates to CSAAGQGTYEQYF.

The V call is TRBV4-3, the J call TRBJ1-2; no reliable D call. V lost 1 base and J 4 bases, leaving 13 bases between the germline ends. The CDR3 contains 15 residues. The germline V gene encodes CDR1 LGHNA and CDR2 YSLEER. The CDR3 bases are TGCGCCAGCAGCCAAGTGAGACAAACTTCCTATGGCTACACCTTC. Its protein product is CASSQVRQTSYGYTF.

The chain uses TRBV12-3 or TRBV12-4 and TRBJ2-1; tentatively, D is TRBD1 (6 bases). V gave up 5 bases and J gave up 2 bases, with 10 bases separating them. This CDR3 is built from 14 residues. CDR3: CASSPWTAYNEQFF. The DNA of the CDR3 is TGTGCCAGCAGTCCCTGGACAGCCTACAATGAGCAGTTCTTC.

The chain links TRBV2 to TRBJ2-2; possibly TRBD1 for D (6 bases). The V gene's germline CDR1 is SNHLY and CDR2 FYNNEI. Trimming left V 8 bases short and J 7 bases short, with 11 bases between. CDR3 length: 12 amino acids. The DNA for the CDR3 is TGTGCCAGCTACAGGGCCGGCGGGGAGCTGTTTTTT. Residues: CASYRAGGELFF. The full variable domain, rest sourced from reference TRBV2 and TRBJ2-2, is EPEVTQTPSHQVTQMGQEVILRCVPISNHLYFYWYRQILGQKVEFLVSFYNNEISEKSEIFDDQFSVERPDGSNFTLKIRSTKLEDSAMYFCASYRAGGELFFGEGSRLTVL.

In DNA form, the CDR3 reads TGCAGTGCCCCGAAGGGGCAGCAAGAGACCCAGTACTTC. Protein sequence: CSAPKGQQETQYF. The chain joins TRBV20-1 to TRBJ2-5, with D possibly matching TRBD1 (5 bases). The CDR3 contains 13 residues. The V and J ends lost 6 bases and 2 bases respectively, with 13 bases between them. Germline loops: CDR1 DFQATT, CDR2 SNEGSKA (reference sequence).

This chain connects TRBV21-1 to TRBJ1-5. TRBV21-1 is a pseudogene. The CDR3 runs to 15 residues. CDR3 sequence reads: CASSKLQYSNQPQHF. CDR3 coding DNA: TGTGCCAGCAGCAAACTCCAGTATAGCAATCAGCCCCAGCATTTT.